This passage covers 18 T cell receptor beta chains from one sample sequenced in a study of molecular identifiers for immune sequencing clone quantification. TCRdb fed the PCR reads into MiXCR, producing one record per CDR3 protein. This sample has about 65,000 distinct CDR3 sequences, with 15% to 20% found just once. The sample comprised naive CD8+ T cells from blood, with Jurkat cell RNA spiked in. Regarding subset: FACS-sorted CD8+CD4-CCR7+CD45RA+ naive T cells. The receptors stem from a human donor in good health. Some libraries in this study had Jurkat cell RNA spiked in.

Points on this clonotype: A much larger clonotype is one base distant, so this may be a read error. The chain carries TRBV19 and TRBJ2-2; D possibly corresponds to TRBD1 (6 bases). Germline CDR1 LNHDA, CDR2 SQIVND (reference sequence). The CDR3 loop spans 15 amino acids. CDR3 sequence: CASSIGTMNAGELFF. CDR3 bases: TGTGCCAGTAGTATTGGGACAATGAACGCCGGGGAGCTGTTTTTT.

In its sample, this clonotype was seen many times. V is TRBV5-1 and J is TRBJ1-5, with 7 bases aligning to TRBD1. Trimming at V came to 4 bases and at J to 0 bases, leaving 4 bases not matched to a gene. Germline loops: CDR1 SGHRS, CDR2 YFSETQ. CDR3 length equals 15 residues. The CDR3 DNA sequence: TGCGCCAGCAGCCCGGGGACAGATAGCAATCAGCCCCAGCATTTT. Translating it yields CASSPGTDSNQPQHF.

Regarding this clonotype: A read error may explain this, as a much larger clone is one base away. This rearrangement joins TRBV19 to TRBJ1-1; no definite D call. V was cut by 11 bases and J by 1 base, with 11 bases left in between. CDR3 length: 12 amino acids. CDR1 is LNHDA, CDR2 SQIVND, per germline (reference sequence). The CDR3 bases are TGTGCCGGCTGCAGGTCGAACACTGAAGCTTTCTTT. Its protein product is CAGCRSNTEAFF.

This clonotype was counted many times. The chain employs TRBV5-4 and TRBJ2-3; the D gene is possibly TRBD2 (6 bases). Trimming took 3 bases from V and 4 from J, leaving 15 bases between them. The CDR3 is 15 residues long. Germline lookup yields CDR1 SGHNT and CDR2 YYREEE (reference sequence). The CDR3 bases are TGTGCCAGCAGCTCGCCCCTACTAGCCGCAGATACGCAGTATTTT. Protein: CASSSPLLAADTQYF. Full variable domain (rest looked up from reference TRBV5-4 and TRBJ2-3): ETGVTQSPTHLIKTRGQQVTLRCSSQSGHNTVSWYQQALGQGPQFIFQYYREEENGRGNFPPRFSGLQFPNYSSELNVNALELDDSALYLCASSSPLLAADTQYFGPGTRLTVL.

This clonotype has at least ten counts. The CDR3 here is CASSAGSPKGRGYTF. The CDR3 nucleotides are TGTGCCAGCAGTGCCGGGAGTCCGAAAGGGCGAGGCTACACCTTC. V is TRBV27 and J is TRBJ1-2, with D hard to call. CDR3 length: 15 residues. Trimming removed 5 bases at V and 8 bases at J, with 21 bases between. The germline V gene encodes CDR1 MNHEY and CDR2 SMNVEV (reference sequence).

The CDR3 coding sequence is TGTGCCAGCCGGACAGCTAATTCCTACGAGCAGTACTTC. This translates into CASRTANSYEQYF. The rearrangement joins TRBV27 to TRBJ2-7, with a weak D call TRBD1 (6 bases). Germline assignment: CDR1 MNHEY and CDR2 SMNVEV (reference sequence). V was shortened by 8 bases and J by 1 base, with 12 bases between the two germline ends. There are 13 residues in the CDR3.

At least ten counts were recorded for this clonotype. The rearrangement joins TRBV6-1 to TRBJ2-7; TRBD1 is a possible D gene (6 bases). The germline V gene encodes CDR1 MNHNS and CDR2 SASEGT. Trimming removed 9 bases from V and 5 bases from J, with 11 bases in between. There are 11 residues in the CDR3. The CDR3, as DNA: TGTGCCAGTAACAGGGCCGACGAGCAGTACTTC. This codes for CASNRADEQYF.

This clonotype showed up just a few times. This sequence joins TRBV6-6 and TRBJ1-5; TRBD1 might be the D (6 bases). This CDR3 is 19 amino acids long. The germline V gene has CDR1 MNHNY and CDR2 SVGAGI (reference sequence). Trimming stripped 0 bases from V and 3 bases from J, with 21 bases between. This chain's CDR3 is CASSYSGGYREGNNQPQHF. Here the CDR3 DNA reads TGTGCCAGCAGTTACTCTGGGGGATACAGGGAAGGGAACAATCAGCCCCAGCATTTT.

This clonotype was counted many times. V is TRBV3-1 and J is TRBJ2-5; D is perhaps TRBD2 (5 bases). Per germline, CDR1 LGHDT and CDR2 YNNKEL (reference sequence). CDR3 length: 16 residues. V was shortened by 4 bases and J by 2 bases, with 17 bases between the two germline ends. CDR3 nucleotide sequence: TGTGCCAGCAGCCTTCCTACTAGTCCCGAGCAAGAGACCCAGTACTTC. This translates into CASSLPTSPEQETQYF.

This clonotype was detected ten times or more. The chain is built from TRBV7-9 and TRBJ1-5; no reliable D call. This CDR3 contains 15 residues. V shed 1 base and J shed 7 bases, with 14 bases lying between them. The germline gives CDR1 SEHNR, CDR2 FQNEAQ (reference sequence). The CDR3, as DNA: TGTGCCAGCAGCTTAGACAAGGGATTTGGACAGCCCCAGCATTTT. Translation: CASSLDKGFGQPQHF.

The table lists this clonotype with many counts. The chain uses TRBV4-1 and TRBJ2-7; the D is unclear. The CDR3 runs 14 residues. Germline CDR1 MGHRA, CDR2 YSYEKL. Trimming left V 2 bases short and J 5 bases short, with 13 bases between. The CDR3 DNA reads as TGCGCCAGCAGCCAACTTCACCTGAGCGACGAGCAGTACTTC. Encoded protein: CASSQLHLSDEQYF.

The chain recombines TRBV19 with TRBJ2-1; TRBD2 agrees at 7 bases. Germline lookup yields CDR1 LNHDA and CDR2 SQIVND (reference sequence). The junction had 1 base not matched to a gene; V was cut back by 5 bases and J by 3 bases. The CDR3 contains 13 residues. The DNA for the CDR3 is TGTGCCAGTAGTGGGACTAACTACAATGAGCAGTTCTTC. It translates to CASSGTNYNEQFF.

This clonotype has at least ten counts. The chain uses TRBV9 and TRBJ2-3; D call uncertain. The V end was cut by 0 bases, the J end by 0 bases, with 8 bases between. The length of the CDR3 is 15 residues. Germline loops: CDR1 SGDLS, CDR2 YYNGEE. The CDR3 nucleotides are TGTGCCAGCAGCGTAGTACCCGCTAGCACAGATACGCAGTATTTT. This encodes CASSVVPASTDTQYF.

This sequence joins TRBV4-1 and TRBJ2-4; the D gene is possibly TRBD1 (6 bases). V was shortened by 0 bases and J by 6 bases, with 15 bases between the two germline ends. The germline CDR1 and CDR2 sequences are MGHRA and YSYEKL. The length of the CDR3 is 16 residues. The DNA of the CDR3 is TGCGCCAGCAGCCAAGATTATAGGACAGCTGGAAACATTCAGTACTTC. It is translated as CASSQDYRTAGNIQYF.

This clonotype was seen only a few times. The missing conserved phenylalanine or tryptophan at the end of this CDR3 makes a read error likely. No DNA is shown, since the ends of the CDR3 on it are uncertain; the CDR3 is the one TCRdb lists. V is TRBV9 and J is TRBJ2-5; the table's D call, TRBD1, was not checked against the DNA. The CDR3 extends over 11 residues, inclusive of both ends. Looked up from germline, CDR1 is SGDLS and CDR2 is YYNGEE. CDR3 protein: CASSVDGCPSI.

This clonotype was seen a handful of times. This may stem from a read error, because a much larger clone lies one nucleotide away. The chain joins TRBV9 to TRBJ2-3; maybe TRBD1 (6 bases). Trimming pared 0 bases from V and 3 bases from J, leaving 11 bases between. CDR3 size: 15 residues. In germline, CDR1 is SGDLS, CDR2 YYNGEE. The CDR3 loop reads CASSVGRGTTDTQYF. The CDR3 nucleotides read TGTGCCAGCAGCGTAGGCAGAGGGACAACAGATACGCAGTATTTT.

This clonotype appeared many times. The rearrangement links TRBV6-6 to TRBJ2-1; D ambiguous. The CDR3 sequence is 14 residues long. V was trimmed by 3 bases and J by 8 bases, leaving 14 bases between them. Looked up from germline, CDR1 is MNHNY and CDR2 is SVGAGI (reference sequence). The CDR3 bases are TGTGCCAGCAGTTATCTGGGCCTAGGCGATGAGCAGTTCTTC. This encodes CASSYLGLGDEQFF.

This clonotype was detected ten times or more. One end of the junction does not line up with germline, which may come from a read error. The genes are TRBV27 and TRBJ2-7, with TRBD1 as a possible D gene (7 bases). The CDR3 totals 13 residues. The germline V gene has CDR1 MNHEY and CDR2 SMNVEV (reference sequence). CDR3 sequence: CASSVTGRYGQYF. The CDR3, as DNA: TGTGCCAGCAGTGTGACAGGGAGGTACGGGCAGTACTTC.